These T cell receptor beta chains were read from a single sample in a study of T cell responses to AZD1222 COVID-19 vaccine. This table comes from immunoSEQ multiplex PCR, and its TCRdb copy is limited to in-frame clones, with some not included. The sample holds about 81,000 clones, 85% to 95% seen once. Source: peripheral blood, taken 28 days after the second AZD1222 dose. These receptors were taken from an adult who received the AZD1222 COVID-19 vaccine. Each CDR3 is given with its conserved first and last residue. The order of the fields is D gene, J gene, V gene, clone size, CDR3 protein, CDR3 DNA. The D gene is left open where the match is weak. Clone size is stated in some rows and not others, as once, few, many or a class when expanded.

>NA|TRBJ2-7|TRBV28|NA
CASSSGGSDYEQYF
TGTGCCAGCAGTTCGGGCGGCTCCGACTACGAGCAGTACTTC
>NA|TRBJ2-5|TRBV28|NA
CASSLASQGGETQYF
TGTGCCAGCAGTTTAGCCTCGCAGGGTGGAGAGACCCAGTACTTC
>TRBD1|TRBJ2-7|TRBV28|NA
CASRLRGRVGNEQYF
TGTGCCAGCAGACTCAGGGGGCGAGTTGGGAACGAGCAGTACTTC
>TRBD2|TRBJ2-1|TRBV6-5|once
CASILGLAEYNEQFF
TGTGCCAGCATCCTAGGACTAGCGGAGTACAATGAGCAGTTCTTC
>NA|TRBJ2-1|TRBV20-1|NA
CSGRFNNEQFF
TGCAGTGGGAGATTCAACAATGAGCAGTTCTTC
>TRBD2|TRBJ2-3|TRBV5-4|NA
CASSFRGVGGSGADTQYF
TGTGCCAGCAGCTTCCGCGGGGTCGGGGGGAGTGGTGCAGATACGCAGTATTTT
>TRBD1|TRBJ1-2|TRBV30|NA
CAWTGSGQGEGGYTF
TGTGCCTGGACGGGATCGGGACAGGGTGAAGGTGGCTACACCTTC
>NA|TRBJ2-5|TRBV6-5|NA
CASSPIADRTRSQYF
TGTGCCAGCAGCCCCATAGCGGACCGCACCAGGTCCCAGTACTTC
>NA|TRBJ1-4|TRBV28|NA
CASSGVGEKLFF
TGTGCCAGCTCCGGGGTTGGCGAAAAACTGTTTTTT
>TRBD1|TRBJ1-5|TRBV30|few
CAWSVTGDNQPQHF
TGTGCCTGGAGTGTTACAGGGGATAATCAGCCCCAGCATTTT
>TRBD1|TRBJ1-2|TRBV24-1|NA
CATSDAPGQGASGGYTF
TGTGCCACCAGTGATGCTCCGGGACAGGGGGCGAGTGGTGGCTACACCTTC
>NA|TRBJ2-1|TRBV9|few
CASSKGNWRAYNEQFF
TGTGCCAGCAGCAAAGGAAATTGGCGGGCTTACAATGAGCAGTTCTTC
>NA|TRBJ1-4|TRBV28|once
CASSLGGANEKLFF
TGTGCCAGCAGTTTGGGGGGGGCTAATGAAAAACTGTTTTTT
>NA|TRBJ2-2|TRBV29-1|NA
CSAMKVAGELFF
TGCAGCGCCATGAAGGTTGCCGGGGAGCTGTTTTTT
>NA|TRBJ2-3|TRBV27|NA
CASSPFRDTQYF
TGTGCCAGCAGTCCCTTTAGGGATACGCAGTATTTT
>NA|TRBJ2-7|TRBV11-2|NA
CASSLGTDYEQYF
TGTGCCAGCAGCTTAGGGACCGACTACGAGCAGTACTTC
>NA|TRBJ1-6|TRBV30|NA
CAWRPGGQPAVGPLHF
TGTGCCTGGAGGCCCGGTGGACAGCCCGCCGTAGGGCCCCTCCACTTT
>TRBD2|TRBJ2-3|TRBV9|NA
CASSVDPSGRAVDTQYF
TGTGCCAGCAGCGTAGACCCTAGCGGGAGGGCAGTAGATACGCAGTATTTT
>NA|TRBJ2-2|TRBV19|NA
CASSIRGQGRTGELFF
TGTGCCAGTAGTATACGGGGGCAGGGACGGACCGGGGAGCTGTTTTTT
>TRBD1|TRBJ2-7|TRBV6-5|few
CASSSDRVGEQYF
TGTGCCAGCAGTTCCGACAGGGTAGGCGAGCAGTACTTC
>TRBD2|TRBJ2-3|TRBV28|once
CASTAPIAGVGDTQYF
TGTGCCAGCACCGCCCCTATAGCGGGAGTAGGGGATACGCAGTATTTT
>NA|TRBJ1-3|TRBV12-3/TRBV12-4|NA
CASSFGTGNTIYF
TGTGCCAGCAGTTTCGGGACGGGAAACACCATATATTTT
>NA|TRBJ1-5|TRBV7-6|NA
CASSLSEGGFSNQPQHF
TGTGCCAGCAGCTTATCCGAGGGCGGTTTTAGCAATCAGCCCCAGCATTTT
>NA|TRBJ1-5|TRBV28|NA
CASSLGTQPQHF
TGTGCCAGCAGTTTAGGGACCCAGCCCCAGCATTTT
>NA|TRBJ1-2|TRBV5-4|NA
CASSLARDVAGYGYTF
TGTGCCAGCAGCTTGGCCCGGGACGTCGCTGGGTATGGCTACACCTTC
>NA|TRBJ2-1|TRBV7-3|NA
CASSPAGSSYNEQFF
TGTGCCAGCAGTCCTGCTGGGTCCTCCTACAATGAGCAGTTCTTC
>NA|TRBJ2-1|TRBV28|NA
CASSRLTVRYNEQFF
TGTGCCAGCAGCCGCCTGACTGTGCGGTACAATGAGCAGTTCTTC
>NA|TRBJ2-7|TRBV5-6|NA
CASSLVGAGNEQYF
TGTGCCAGCAGCTTGGTAGGCGCGGGAAACGAGCAGTACTTC
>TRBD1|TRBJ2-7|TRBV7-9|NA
CASSTDRGTYEQYF
TGTGCCAGCAGCACGGACAGGGGGACCTACGAGCAGTACTTC
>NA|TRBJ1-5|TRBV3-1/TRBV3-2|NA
CASSQGGGHSNQPQHF
TGTGCCAGCAGCCAAGGAGGCGGACATAGCAATCAGCCCCAGCATTTT
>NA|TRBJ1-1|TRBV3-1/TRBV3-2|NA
CASSQTDRNTEAFF
TGTGCCAGCAGCCAAACGGACAGGAACACTGAAGCTTTCTTT
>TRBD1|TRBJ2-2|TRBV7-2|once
CASSLDRVGGLFF
TGTGCCAGCAGCTTGGACAGGGTGGGCGGGCTGTTTTTT
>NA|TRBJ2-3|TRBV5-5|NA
CASSLSLDSTDTQYF
TGTGCCAGCAGCTTGAGCTTGGATAGCACAGATACGCAGTATTTT
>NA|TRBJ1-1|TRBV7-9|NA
CASSFMRGRGEAFF
TGTGCCAGCAGCTTCATGAGGGGCAGGGGTGAAGCTTTCTTT
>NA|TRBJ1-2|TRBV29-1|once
CSVESSSNYGYTF
TGCAGCGTTGAAAGCAGTTCTAACTATGGCTACACCTTC
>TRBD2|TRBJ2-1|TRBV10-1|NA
CATVSGSSDEQFF
TGCGCCACCGTAAGCGGGAGTAGTGATGAGCAGTTCTTC
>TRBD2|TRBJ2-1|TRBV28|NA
CASSLGLADHNEQFF
TGTGCCAGCAGTTTGGGACTAGCGGACCACAATGAGCAGTTCTTC
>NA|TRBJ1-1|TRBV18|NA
CASSPGAGPNTEAFF
TGTGCCAGCTCACCAGGCGCCGGGCCAAACACTGAAGCTTTCTTT
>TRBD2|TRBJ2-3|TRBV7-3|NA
CASSPGTSGPPSTDTQYF
TGTGCCAGCAGCCCCGGGACTAGCGGGCCCCCTAGCACAGATACGCAGTATTTT
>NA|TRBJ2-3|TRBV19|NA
CASSIDGGRTDTQYF
TGTGCCAGTAGTATAGATGGGGGGCGCACAGATACGCAGTATTTT
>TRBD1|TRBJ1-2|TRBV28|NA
CASTLGRGPDIYGYTF
TGTGCCAGCACCTTAGGGAGGGGGCCGGATATCTATGGCTACACCTTC
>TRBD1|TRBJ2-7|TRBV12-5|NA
CASGPGQGGHEQYF
TGTGCTAGTGGTCCGGGACAGGGGGGCCACGAGCAGTACTTC
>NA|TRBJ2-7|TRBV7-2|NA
CASSSPSYEQYF
TGTGCCAGCAGCTCTCCCTCCTACGAGCAGTACTTC
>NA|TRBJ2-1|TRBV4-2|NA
CASSQEGYNEQFF
TGTGCCAGCAGCCAAGAGGGATACAATGAGCAGTTCTTC
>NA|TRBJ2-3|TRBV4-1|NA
CASSQVSSDTQYF
TGCGCCAGCAGCCAAGTATCCTCAGATACGCAGTATTTT
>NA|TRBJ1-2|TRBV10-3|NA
CAISESGRGGVIF
TGTGCCATCAGTGAGTCGGGGAGGGGCGGAGTGATCTTC
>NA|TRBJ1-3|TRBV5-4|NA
CASTSDLRSGNTIYF
TGTGCCAGCACCTCTGACCTGCGGTCTGGAAACACCATATATTTT
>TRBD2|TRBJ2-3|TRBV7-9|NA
CASSPLAGYGTDTQYF
TGTGCCAGCAGCCCCTTAGCGGGATACGGGACAGATACGCAGTATTTT
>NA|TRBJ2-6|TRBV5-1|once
CASSLATGANVLTF
TGCGCCAGCAGCTTGGCTACTGGGGCCAACGTCCTGACTTTC
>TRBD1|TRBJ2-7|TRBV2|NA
CASRLDRDHYEQYF
TGTGCCAGCAGACTAGACAGGGACCACTACGAGCAGTACTTC
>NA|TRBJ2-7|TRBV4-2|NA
CASSQEVGDEQYF
TGTGCCAGCAGCCAAGAGGTCGGGGACGAGCAGTACTTC